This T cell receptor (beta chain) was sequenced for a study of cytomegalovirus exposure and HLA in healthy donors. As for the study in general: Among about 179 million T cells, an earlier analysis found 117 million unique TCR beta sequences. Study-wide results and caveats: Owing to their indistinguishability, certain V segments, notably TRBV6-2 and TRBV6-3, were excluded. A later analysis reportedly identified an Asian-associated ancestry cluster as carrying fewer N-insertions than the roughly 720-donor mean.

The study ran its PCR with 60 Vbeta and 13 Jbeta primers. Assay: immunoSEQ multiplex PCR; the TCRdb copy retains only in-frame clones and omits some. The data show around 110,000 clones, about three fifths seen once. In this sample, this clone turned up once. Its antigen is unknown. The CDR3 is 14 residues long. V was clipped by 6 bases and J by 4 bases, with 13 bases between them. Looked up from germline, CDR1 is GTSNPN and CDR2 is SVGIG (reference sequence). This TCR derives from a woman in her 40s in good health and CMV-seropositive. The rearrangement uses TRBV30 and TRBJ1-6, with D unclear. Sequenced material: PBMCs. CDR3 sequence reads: CACEPGGYNSPLHF. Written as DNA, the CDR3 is TGTGCCTGCGAACCGGGAGGGTATAATTCACCCCTCCACTTT.